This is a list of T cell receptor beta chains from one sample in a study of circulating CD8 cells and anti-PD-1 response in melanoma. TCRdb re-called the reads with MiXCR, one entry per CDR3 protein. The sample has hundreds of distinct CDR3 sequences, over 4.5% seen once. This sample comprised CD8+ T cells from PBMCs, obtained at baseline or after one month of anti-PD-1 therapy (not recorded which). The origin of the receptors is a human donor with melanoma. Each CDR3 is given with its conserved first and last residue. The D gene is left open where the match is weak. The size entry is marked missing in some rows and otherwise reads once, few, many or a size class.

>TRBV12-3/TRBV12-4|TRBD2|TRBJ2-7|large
TGTGCCAGCAGTCCAGGGACTAGCGGGGCAACTTACGAGCAGTACTTC
CASSPGTSGATYEQYF
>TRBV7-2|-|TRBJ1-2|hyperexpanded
TGTGCCAGCAGCTTAGTCCGGGGAGGCGATGGCTACACCTTC
CASSLVRGGDGYTF
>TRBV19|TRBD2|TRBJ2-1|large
TGTGCCAGTAGTACGACTAGCGGGGAGTACAATGAGCAGTTCTTC
CASSTTSGEYNEQFF
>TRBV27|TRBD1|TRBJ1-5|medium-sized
TGTGCCAGCAGCTCTTTCGGACAGGGGCGACATCAGCCCCAGCATTTT
CASSSFGQGRHQPQHF
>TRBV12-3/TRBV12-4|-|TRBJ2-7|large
TGTGCCAGCAGTTCGGCAGGCTCCTACGAGCAGTACTTC
CASSSAGSYEQYF
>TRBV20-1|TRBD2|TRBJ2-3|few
TGCAGTGCAAGTACTAGCGGGGGGGCCCGTATCCGAGATACGCAGTATTTT
CSASTSGGARIRDTQYF
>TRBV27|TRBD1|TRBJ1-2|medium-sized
TGTGCCAGCAGTTTATCGACAGGGAACTATGGCTACACCTTC
CASSLSTGNYGYTF
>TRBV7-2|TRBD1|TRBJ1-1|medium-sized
TGTGCCAGCAGGAGGACAGGACCGGTTGAAGCTTTCTTT
CASRRTGPVEAFF
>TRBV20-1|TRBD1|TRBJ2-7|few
TGCAGTGCTCGCGCTAAGACAGGGGGTCGGGGCGAGCAGTACTTC
CSARAKTGGRGEQYF
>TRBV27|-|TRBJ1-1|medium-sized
TGTGCCAGCACCCTCCTGGGGGGGAGCACTGAAGCTTTCTTT
CASTLLGGSTEAFF
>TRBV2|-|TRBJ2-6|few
TGTGCCAGCAGTAAACCGAACTCTGGGGCCAACGTCCTGACTTTC
CASSKPNSGANVLTF
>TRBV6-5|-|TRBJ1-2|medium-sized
TGTGCCAGCGCGAAACGGGGGAACTATGGCTACACCTTC
CASAKRGNYGYTF
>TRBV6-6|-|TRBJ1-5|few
TGTGCCAGCAGTGCGGTTGATCAGCCCCAGCATTTT
CASSAVDQPQHF
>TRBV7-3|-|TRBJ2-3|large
TGTGCCAGCAGCTTGGTTGGGAGCACAGATACGCAGTATTTT
CASSLVGSTDTQYF
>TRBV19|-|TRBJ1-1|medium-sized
TGTGCCAGCAAGACGGGGATCGCTGAAGCTTTCTTT
CASKTGIAEAFF
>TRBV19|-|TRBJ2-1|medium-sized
TGTGCCAGTAGTATAGGTGGGTTTAATGAGCAGTTCTTC
CASSIGGFNEQFF
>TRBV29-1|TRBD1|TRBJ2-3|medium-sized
TGCAGCGTGGCCGGGACAGGGGCTATAGATACGCAGTATTTT
CSVAGTGAIDTQYF
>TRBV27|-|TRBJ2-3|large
TGTGCCAGCAGCCCGACGGACGGACCGCACGGGAACACAGATACGCAGTATTTT
CASSPTDGPHGNTDTQYF
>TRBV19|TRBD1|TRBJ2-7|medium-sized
TGTGCCAGTAGTGCGGGACAGGACTACGAGCAGTACTTC
CASSAGQDYEQYF
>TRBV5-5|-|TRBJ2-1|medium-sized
TGTGCCAGCAGCTTTATGGGGGAACTTACTTACAATGAGCAGTTCTTC
CASSFMGELTYNEQFF
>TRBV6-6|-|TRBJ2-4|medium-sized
TGTGCCAGCAGTTATACCCATTCCCCCGGAATAGCCAAAAACATTCAGTACTTC
CASSYTHSPGIAKNIQYF
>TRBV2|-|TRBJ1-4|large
TGTGCCAGCAGTGATCCCAGGGAAAATGAAAAACTGTTTTTT
CASSDPRENEKLFF
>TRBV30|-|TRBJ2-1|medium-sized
TGTGCCTGGAGTGTAATACTAGCTAATGAGCAGTTCTTC
CAWSVILANEQFF
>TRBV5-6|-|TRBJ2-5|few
TGTGCCAGCAGCCCGGACGAAGGGGCACAAGAGACCCAGTACTTC
CASSPDEGAQETQYF
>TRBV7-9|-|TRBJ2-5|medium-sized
TGTGCCAGCAGCCCCTGGGGCCGGGACTCCCAAGAGACCCAGTACTTC
CASSPWGRDSQETQYF
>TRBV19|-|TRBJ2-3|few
TGTGCCAGTAGTTATCGAATCCTCACAGATACGCAGTATTTT
CASSYRILTDTQYF
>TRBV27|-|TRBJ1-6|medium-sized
TGTGCCAGCAAGTCGGGGGATAATTCACCCCTCCACTTT
CASKSGDNSPLHF
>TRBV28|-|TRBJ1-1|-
TGTGCCAGCAGTTTAGGCAAGGGAGGCACTGAAGCTTTCTTT
CASSLGKGGTEAFF
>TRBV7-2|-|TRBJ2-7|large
TGTGCCAGCAGCTCCACCGTACCTAGACTAGACAAAACCTACGAGCAGTACTTC
CASSSTVPRLDKTYEQYF
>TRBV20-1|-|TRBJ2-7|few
TGCAGTGCCTACCCAGCGGGCTACTCCTACGAGCAGTACTTC
CSAYPAGYSYEQYF
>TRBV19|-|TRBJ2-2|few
TGTGCCAGTAGTATTTCGGGAAACGGGGAGCTGTTTTTT
CASSISGNGELFF
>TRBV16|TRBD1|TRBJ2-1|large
TGTGCCAGCAGCCAATCGAACAGGGGTGGGAGAGAGCAGTTCTTC
CASSQSNRGGREQFF
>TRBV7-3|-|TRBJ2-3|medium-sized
TGTGCCAGCAGCTTATGGGGAGGAGGGACAGATACGCAGTATTTT
CASSLWGGGTDTQYF
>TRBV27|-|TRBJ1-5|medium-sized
TGTGCCAGCAGTTTGACGGGGGTGGAGAAGCCCCAGCATTTT
CASSLTGVEKPQHF
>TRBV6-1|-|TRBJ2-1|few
TGTGCCAGCAGTGAAGATGAGGGGTACAATGAGCAGTTCTTC
CASSEDEGYNEQFF
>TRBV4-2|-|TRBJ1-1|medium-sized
TGTGCCAGCAGCCAAGATATGTCGGGGAACACTGAAGCTTTCTTT
CASSQDMSGNTEAFF
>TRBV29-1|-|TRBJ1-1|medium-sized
TGCAGCGCCGCGCGGGGATGGAACACTGAAGCTTTCTTT
CSAARGWNTEAFF
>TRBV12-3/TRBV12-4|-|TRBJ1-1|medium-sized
TGTGCCAGCAGTTTCGGCGGGAACACTGAAGCTTTCTTT
CASSFGGNTEAFF
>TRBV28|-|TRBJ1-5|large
TGTGCCAGCAGTTTCGGGGGAAGCAATCAGCCCCAGCATTTT
CASSFGGSNQPQHF
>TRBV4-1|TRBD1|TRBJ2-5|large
TGCGCCAGCAGCCAAGAGACAGGGGCCTTAGGGACCCAGTACTTC
CASSQETGALGTQYF